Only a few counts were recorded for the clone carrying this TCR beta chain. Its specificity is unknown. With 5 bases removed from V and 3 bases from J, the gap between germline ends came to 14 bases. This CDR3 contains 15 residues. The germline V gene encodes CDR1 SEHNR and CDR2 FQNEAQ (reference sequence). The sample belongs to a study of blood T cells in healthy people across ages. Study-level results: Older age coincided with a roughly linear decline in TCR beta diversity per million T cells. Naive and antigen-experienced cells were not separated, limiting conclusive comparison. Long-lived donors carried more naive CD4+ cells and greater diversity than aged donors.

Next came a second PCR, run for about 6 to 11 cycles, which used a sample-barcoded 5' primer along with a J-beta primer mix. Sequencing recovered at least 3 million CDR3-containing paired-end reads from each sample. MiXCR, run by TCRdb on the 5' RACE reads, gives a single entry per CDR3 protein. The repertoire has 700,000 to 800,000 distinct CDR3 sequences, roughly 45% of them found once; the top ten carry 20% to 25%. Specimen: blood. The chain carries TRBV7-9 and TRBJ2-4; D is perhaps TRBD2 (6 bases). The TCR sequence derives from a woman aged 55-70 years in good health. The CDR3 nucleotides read TGTGCCAGCAGCCCCCTCGGGAGTGGCAAAAACATTCAGTACTTC. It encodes CASSPLGSGKNIQYF.